Listed below are T cell receptor beta chains from one sample, sequenced in a study of long-term antiretroviral therapy in people with HIV. Repertoires were generated with immunoSEQ multiplex PCR, while TCRdb's copy carries only in-frame clones and drops some. This repertoire shows tens of thousands of clones, nearly 90% found once; its top ten account for about an eighth. The sample here was unsorted PBMCs, taken 1.1 years after starting antiretroviral therapy. The receptors were sampled from a man aged 18 to 29 with HIV. The CDR3 runs from the conserved cysteine through the conserved F or W. The D gene is left open where the match is weak. Size is omitted from some rows. Given values are once, few, many or a class for expanded clones.

- TRBJ1-4 TRBV5-4 - CASSLGSATNEKLFF TGTGCCAGCAGCTTGGGCTCTGCAACTAATGAAAAACTGTTTTTT
TRBD2 TRBJ2-1 TRBV19 - CASSIWEGYEQFF TGTGCCAGTAGTATATGGGAGGGGTATGAGCAGTTCTTC
- TRBJ2-7 TRBV2 - CASSGWEQYF TGTGCCAGCAGTGGTTGGGAGCAGTACTTC
TRBD1 TRBJ2-3 TRBV5-1 - CASSPGQDGDTQYF TGCGCCAGCAGCCCCGGACAGGATGGAGATACGCAGTATTTT
TRBD1 TRBJ1-2 TRBV29-1 - CSVNPTGVPYGYTF TGCAGCGTTAACCCCACAGGGGTGCCCTATGGCTACACCTTC
- TRBJ2-3 TRBV28 few CASRSGSTDTQYF TGTGCCAGCAGGAGCGGGAGCACAGATACGCAGTATTTT
- TRBJ2-1 TRBV9 few CASSVEGRDNEQFF TGTGCCAGCAGCGTAGAAGGTAGGGACAATGAGCAGTTCTTC
TRBD1 TRBJ1-2 TRBV5-1 - CASSRDRGQVYTF TGCGCCAGCAGCAGAGACAGGGGGCAAGTCTACACCTTC
- TRBJ1-1 TRBV5-5 - CASSLLYGNTEAFF TGTGCCAGCAGCTTGCTCTACGGTAACACTGAAGCTTTCTTT
- TRBJ2-7 TRBV6-6 - CASSYWLGKTYEQYF TGTGCCAGCAGTTACTGGTTGGGGAAAACCTACGAGCAGTACTTC
- TRBJ2-7 TRBV19 - CASTEGKFYEQYF TGTGCCAGTACTGAAGGGAAATTCTACGAGCAGTACTTC
TRBD1 TRBJ2-2 TRBV7-7 - CASSRTGGGELFF TGTGCTAGCAGCCGTACAGGGGGCGGGGAGCTGTTTTTT
- TRBJ1-5 TRBV28 - CASSLMWPVGQPQHF TGTGCCAGCAGTTTAATGTGGCCAGTTGGTCAGCCCCAGCATTTT
- TRBJ2-7 TRBV9 - CASSVDTGVYEQYF TGTGCCAGCAGCGTTGACACGGGAGTTTACGAGCAGTACTTC
- TRBJ1-4 TRBV19 - CASSVGRGNEKLFF TGTGCCAGTAGTGTGGGGCGCGGGAATGAAAAACTGTTTTTT
TRBD1 TRBJ2-5 TRBV6-1 - CASSHRGPGETQYF TGTGCCAGCAGTCACAGGGGGCCCGGGGAGACCCAGTACTTC
- TRBJ2-2 TRBV7-6 - CASSLQGWDTGELFF TGTGCCAGCAGCTTACAGGGTTGGGACACCGGGGAGCTGTTTTTT
- TRBJ1-2 TRBV25-1 - CASSDSAGNSYGYTF TGTGCCAGCAGTGACTCCGCCGGAAACAGCTATGGCTACACCTTC
TRBD2 TRBJ2-3 TRBV15 - CATSTWTSPTDTQYF TGTGCCACCAGCACCTGGACTAGTCCAACAGATACGCAGTATTTT
TRBD1 TRBJ2-1 TRBV7-9 once CASSSDLQGAFLQFF TGTGCCAGCAGCTCGGACCTGCAGGGGGCGTTTTTGCAGTTCTTC
TRBD1 TRBJ2-5 TRBV7-2 - CASSSRLGTGKETQYF TGTGCCAGCAGCTCAAGACTCGGGACAGGGAAAGAGACCCAGTACTTC
- TRBJ1-3 TRBV7-6 - CASSLEIGPLGNTIYF TGTGCCAGCAGCTTAGAAATAGGACCGCTCGGAAACACCATATATTTT
- TRBJ2-2 TRBV7-2 - CASSLYPGVNTGELFF TGTGCCAGCAGCTTGTACCCAGGGGTGAACACCGGGGAGCTGTTTTTT
TRBD1 TRBJ2-2 TRBV28 once CASSLTHRGRTGELFF TGTGCCAGCAGTTTAACCCACAGGGGGCGCACCGGGGAGCTGTTTTTT
- TRBJ2-3 TRBV13 - CASSETASGTDTQYF TGTGCCAGCAGCGAAACAGCGTCGGGCACAGATACGCAGTATTTT
- TRBJ1-1 TRBV6-1 - CASSEGQATEAFF TGTGCCAGCAGTGAGGGGCAAGCCACTGAAGCTTTCTTT
TRBD1 TRBJ1-2 TRBV5-6 once CASSPGTAGYTF TGTGCCAGCAGCCCCGGGACAGCAGGCTACACCTTC
TRBD1 TRBJ2-7 TRBV6-5 - CASSYSMGTVLYEQYF TGTGCCAGCAGTTACTCGATGGGGACAGTCCTCTACGAGCAGTACTTC
- TRBJ1-1 TRBV4-1 - CASSQVYGDLNTEAFF TGCGCCAGCAGCCAAGTATATGGGGACCTTAACACTGAAGCTTTCTTT
- TRBJ2-1 TRBV9 - CASSGTSTNSYNEQFF TGTGCCAGCAGCGGCACTAGCACCAACTCCTACAATGAGCAGTTCTTC
- TRBJ2-3 TRBV27 - CASTSPGFPDTQYF TGTGCCAGCACCTCCCCAGGGTTCCCAGATACGCAGTATTTT
TRBD1 TRBJ2-2 TRBV7-2 - CASSIDRGRGELFF TGTGCCAGCAGCATCGACAGGGGGCGCGGGGAGCTGTTTTTT
- TRBJ2-6 TRBV7-9 few CASSLVGKTSSGANVLTF TGTGCCAGCAGCTTAGTGGGGAAGACTAGCTCTGGGGCCAACGTCCTGACTTTC
TRBD2 TRBJ2-1 TRBV15 - CATSKRLAGDDNEQFF TGTGCCACCAGCAAGCGACTAGCGGGAGACGACAATGAGCAGTTCTTC
- TRBJ2-1 TRBV5-6 - CASSFLNEQFF TGTGCCAGCAGCTTTCTAAACGAGCAGTTCTTC
- TRBJ2-7 TRBV15 - CATSSRTGTYEQYF TGTGCCACCAGCTCCCGGACTGGAACCTACGAGCAGTACTTC
- TRBJ2-7 TRBV19 - CASSIAASVPYEQYF TGTGCCAGTAGTATCGCGGCTAGCGTACCCTACGAGCAGTACTTC
- TRBJ1-4 TRBV5-4 - CASSLTGAATNEKLFF TGTGCCAGCAGCTTGACAGGAGCCGCAACTAATGAAAAACTGTTTTTT
TRBD2 TRBJ2-4 TRBV5-1 - CASSLESGIGNIQYF TGCGCCAGCAGCTTGGAAAGCGGGATCGGAAACATTCAGTACTTC
- TRBJ1-3 TRBV4-2 - CASSQEEGGAGNTIYF TGTGCCAGCAGCCAAGAAGAGGGAGGGGCTGGAAACACCATATATTTT
TRBD1 TRBJ1-2 TRBV28 - CASRSGTAYYGYTF TGTGCCAGCAGATCCGGGACAGCCTACTATGGCTACACCTTC
- TRBJ1-1 TRBV30 - CACRPGQVTEAFF TGTGCCTGCCGCCCAGGGCAGGTCACTGAAGCTTTCTTT
TRBD2 TRBJ2-3 TRBV23-1 - CASSQSRLAGGYTQYF TGCGCCAGCAGTCAATCGAGACTAGCGGGGGGGTATACGCAGTATTTT
TRBD2 TRBJ2-5 TRBV6-6 - CASTLALAGGPETQYF TGTGCCAGCACCCTAGCATTAGCGGGGGGGCCCGAGACCCAGTACTTC
- TRBJ1-2 TRBV28 few CASSPPETNYGYTF TGTGCCAGCAGTCCACCGGAAACTAACTATGGCTACACCTTC
TRBD2 TRBJ2-1 TRBV6-4 - CASSETSGGYNEQFF TGTGCCAGCAGTGAGACTAGCGGGGGATACAATGAGCAGTTCTTC
TRBD2 TRBJ2-7 TRBV7-3 - CASSPTGLAGSYEQYF TGTGCCAGCAGCCCGACCGGACTAGCGGGCTCCTACGAGCAGTACTTC
TRBD1 TRBJ1-5 TRBV28 few CASSLSTGGGQPQHF TGTGCCAGCAGTTTATCTACAGGGGGAGGTCAGCCCCAGCATTTT
- TRBJ2-6 TRBV9 - CASNVDGASGANVLTF TGTGCCAGCAACGTAGACGGGGCCTCTGGGGCCAACGTCCTGACTTTC
- TRBJ1-3 TRBV15 - CATSRRGPLEGNTIYF TGTGCCACCAGCAGAAGGGGACCTTTGGAAGGAAACACCATATATTTT
- TRBJ2-7 TRBV6-5 - CASKRDRTYEQYF TGTGCCAGCAAACGCGACAGGACCTACGAGCAGTACTTC
- TRBJ2-1 TRBV5-5 - CASSSETGTLGQFF TGTGCCAGCAGCTCGGAGACAGGGACTTTGGGGCAGTTCTTC
TRBD2 TRBJ2-1 TRBV7-2 - CASTLVGLASEQFF TGTGCCAGCACCTTAGTGGGACTAGCGAGTGAGCAGTTCTTC
TRBD1 TRBJ1-5 TRBV15 - CATSARQGWNNQPQHF TGTGCCACCAGCGCCCGACAGGGATGGAACAATCAGCCCCAGCATTTT
- TRBJ2-3 TRBV9 - CASSSRQPATDTQYF TGTGCCAGCAGTTCGCGGCAACCAGCCACAGATACGCAGTATTTT